The 15 T cell receptor beta chains presented below share a single source sample, sequenced in a study of CXCR3 chemokines and chemotherapy response in bladder cancer. TCRdb re-derived calls from the PCR reads in MiXCR, one entry per CDR3 protein. The sample contains over 10,000 distinct CDR3 sequences, around 12% of which appear only once. This specimen was acquired from a patient whose treatment included neoadjuvant chemotherapy. These receptors originate from a human donor with bladder cancer that did not respond to neoadjuvant chemotherapy.

This clonotype was observed at least ten times. This chain connects TRBV7-9 to TRBJ2-4; D perhaps matches TRBD2 (6 bases). Trimming removed 5 bases from V and 3 bases from J, with 11 bases in between. The CDR3 consists of 14 residues. CDR1 and CDR2 (germline): SEHNR, FQNEAQ (reference sequence). The CDR3: CASSPAGSKNIQYF. The CDR3 DNA follows: TGTGCCAGCAGCCCGGCGGGGAGCAAAAACATTCAGTACTTC. Full variable domain (remainder filled in from reference TRBV7-9 and TRBJ2-4): DTGVSQNPRHKITKRGQNVTFRCDPISEHNRLYWYRQTLGQGPEFLTYFQNEAQLEKSRLLSDRFSAERPKGSFSTLEIQRTEQGDSAMYLCASSPAGSKNIQYFGAGTRLSVL.

By proportion, this clonotype is medium-sized. This chain uses TRBV10-3 with TRBJ2-7; TRBD1 aligns across 8 bases. CDR1 is ENHRY, CDR2 SYGVKD, per germline. J was trimmed by 2 bases and V by 7 bases; bases with no gene match: 7. This CDR3 has 14 amino acids. CDR3 in DNA: TGTGCCATCACCCACTCACAGGGGGCCTACGAGCAGTACTTC. Encoded protein: CAITHSQGAYEQYF.

This clonotype was seen more than once but under ten times. V and J are TRBV27 and TRBJ2-3, with 14 bases aligning to TRBD2. In germline, CDR1 is MNHEY, CDR2 SMNVEV (reference sequence). The CDR3 runs 17 residues. With V trimmed by 5 bases and J by 8 bases, 12 bases remained unmatched. CDR3 sequence reads: CASSPTSGRAQAVTQYF. CDR3 DNA: TGTGCCAGCAGTCCGACTAGCGGGAGGGCCCAAGCGGTTACGCAGTATTTT.

This clonotype was seen repeatedly, ten times or more. The genes are TRBV6-2 or TRBV6-3 and TRBJ1-1; D possibly corresponds to TRBD1 (6 bases). This CDR3 has 14 amino acids. The V end lost 0 bases, the J end lost 4 bases, and 9 bases lay between the germline ends. The germline V gene has CDR1 MNHEY and CDR2 SVGEGT. The CDR3 coding sequence is TGTGCCAGCAGTTACTCGGGAGGGGGCACTGAAGCTTTCTTT. Amino acids: CASSYSGGGTEAFF.

In its sample, this clonotype ranks as medium-sized. The V and J genes are TRBV6-1 and TRBJ1-6; weak D call: TRBD1 (5 bases). From germline, CDR1 is MNHNS and CDR2 SASEGT. The CDR3 is 14 residues long. The germline V and J ends were trimmed by 2 bases and 10 bases, with 12 bases remaining between them. CDR3: CASSERDYSSPLHF. The CDR3 DNA sequence: TGTGCCAGCAGTGAACGGGACTATTCCTCACCCCTCCACTTT.

This clonotype came up many times. This chain joins TRBV29-1 and TRBJ1-4; possibly TRBD1 for D (6 bases). This CDR3 is 14 amino acids long. V was pared by 3 bases and J by 3 bases, with 11 bases between. CDR1 SQVTM and CDR2 ANQGSEA come from the germline V gene. The CDR3 spells CSVELWTANEKLFF. CDR3 nucleotides: TGCAGCGTTGAGCTATGGACAGCTAATGAAAAACTGTTTTTT.

This clonotype was picked up many times. The chain joins TRBV29-1 to TRBJ1-4; no firm D call. This CDR3 is built from 14 residues. Deletions cut 4 bases from V and 0 bases from J, with 9 bases between. CDR1 and CDR2 from the germline V gene are SQVTM and ANQGSEA. The CDR3 reads CSVGGGATNEKLFF. CDR3 nucleotide sequence: TGCAGCGTTGGTGGCGGCGCAACTAATGAAAAACTGTTTTTT.

The chain recombines TRBV12-3 or TRBV12-4 with TRBJ1-1; 8 nucleotides match TRBD1. With V trimmed by 3 bases and J by 5 bases, 2 bases remained unmatched. CDR3 length equals 13 residues. The CDR3 spells CASSFNRGTEAFF. Here the CDR3 DNA reads TGTGCCAGCAGTTTTAACAGGGGGACTGAAGCTTTCTTT.

This clonotype is labeled medium-sized (0.01 to 0.1%). The V and J genes are TRBV7-2 and TRBJ2-3, with 10 bases identical to TRBD2. This CDR3 has 16 residues. V shed 5 bases and J 7 bases; nucleotides not matched to a gene: 12. The V gene's germline CDR1 is SGHTA and CDR2 FQGNSA. DNA for the CDR3: TGTGCCAGCAGCCCCCCCGGCCAGCGGGGGGGCCATACGCAGTATTTT. This gives the protein CASSPPGQRGGHTQYF.

This clonotype was seen many times. The V call is TRBV7-3, the J call TRBJ2-2; possibly TRBD2 for D (6 bases). V gave up 5 bases and J gave up 5 bases, with 15 bases separating them. The length of the CDR3 is 15 residues. Germline CDR1 SGHTA, CDR2 FQGTGA. The CDR3 sequence is CASSETGVGTGELFF. As DNA, the CDR3 is TGTGCCAGCAGCGAGACGGGGGTGGGAACCGGGGAGCTGTTTTTT.

This clonotype was detected only once. The chain is built from TRBV2 and TRBJ1-1; D is ambiguous. The CDR3 has 13 amino acids. V was pared by 6 bases and J by 1 base, with 9 bases between. CDR1 is SNHLY, CDR2 FYNNEI, per germline. Here the CDR3 DNA reads TGTGCCAGCAGGGGAGGTGAGAACACTGAAGCTTTCTTT. It is translated as CASRGGENTEAFF.

This clonotype was detected many times. The rearrangement uses TRBV6-2 or TRBV6-3 and TRBJ2-2; unclear D gene. V lost 2 bases and J 9 bases, leaving 7 bases between the germline ends. The length of the CDR3 is 12 residues. Germline CDR1 is MNHEY and CDR2 is SVGEGT. This CDR3 reads CASSYMGRELFF. The CDR3 bases are TGTGCCAGCAGTTACATGGGAAGGGAGCTGTTTTTT.

The chain is built from TRBV7-3 and TRBJ1-1; D unclear. The germline gives CDR1 SGHTA, CDR2 FQGTGA. V was trimmed by 3 bases and J by 4 bases, leaving 6 bases between them. The CDR3 runs 12 residues. The CDR3 nucleotides are TGTGCCAGCAGCTTTGGAAGCACTGAAGCTTTCTTT. It is translated as CASSFGSTEAFF.

This clonotype was recorded at least ten times. CDR3 in amino acids: CASSPPGDAYGYTF. CDR3 DNA: TGTGCCAGCTCACCACCAGGAGACGCCTATGGCTACACCTTC. J is TRBJ1-2 and V is TRBV18; no definite D call. Germline V lookup: CDR1 KGHSH, CDR2 LQKENI. CDR3 length equals 14 residues. V was cut by 0 bases and J by 4 bases, with 9 bases left in between.

This clonotype was counted between two and nine times. The chain uses TRBV27 and TRBJ2-7; no firm D call. V was clipped by 0 bases and J by 0 bases, with 9 bases between them. Germline assignment: CDR1 MNHEY and CDR2 SMNVEV (reference sequence). The CDR3 is made up of 15 amino acids. The CDR3 region is CASSLSASYSYEQYF. The CDR3 region has the DNA TGTGCCAGCAGTTTATCCGCAAGTTACTCCTACGAGCAGTACTTC.